In its sample, the clone carrying this T cell receptor beta chain was seen a few times. The data were taken from a study of blood T cell repertoires in COVID-19. As for the study in general: Both acute and convalescent COVID-19 samples were obtained from the United States, Italy and Spain.

In the original workflow: Researchers report that nucleated cell counts were estimated from reference gene primer amplification. Libraries were prepared by immunoSEQ multiplex PCR; TCRdb keeps only in-frame clonotypes and omits some of them. The D gene and trimming were derived from the DNA, and the V and J assignments and clone size from that table. This table holds a few hundred thousand clones, approximately 89% found once. This sequence originates from a woman aged 60 to 75 with acute or convalescent COVID-19. The material sequenced was peripheral blood.

The CDR3 coding sequence is TGTGCCAGTAGCTCAAAACTCGTCGGGACTAGAACCTACGAGCAGTACTTC. It specifies CASSSKLVGTRTYEQYF. The chain links TRBV19 to TRBJ2-7; 8 bases are shared with TRBD2. CDR3 length: 17 amino acids. CDR1 is LNHDA, CDR2 SQIVND, per germline (reference sequence). V shed 6 bases and J 2 bases; nucleotides not matched to a gene: 15.